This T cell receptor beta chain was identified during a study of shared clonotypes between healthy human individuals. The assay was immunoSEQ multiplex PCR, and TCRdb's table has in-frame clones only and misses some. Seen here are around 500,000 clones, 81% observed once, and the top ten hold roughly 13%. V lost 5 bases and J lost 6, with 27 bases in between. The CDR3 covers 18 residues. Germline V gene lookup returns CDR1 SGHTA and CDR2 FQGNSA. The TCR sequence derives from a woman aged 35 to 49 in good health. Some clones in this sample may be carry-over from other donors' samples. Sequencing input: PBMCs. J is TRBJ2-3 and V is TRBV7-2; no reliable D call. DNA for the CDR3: TGTGCCAGCAGCCCCGGATCGGCTCGTCGTGCGCTAGGGGATACGCAGTATTTT. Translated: CASSPGSARRALGDTQYF.